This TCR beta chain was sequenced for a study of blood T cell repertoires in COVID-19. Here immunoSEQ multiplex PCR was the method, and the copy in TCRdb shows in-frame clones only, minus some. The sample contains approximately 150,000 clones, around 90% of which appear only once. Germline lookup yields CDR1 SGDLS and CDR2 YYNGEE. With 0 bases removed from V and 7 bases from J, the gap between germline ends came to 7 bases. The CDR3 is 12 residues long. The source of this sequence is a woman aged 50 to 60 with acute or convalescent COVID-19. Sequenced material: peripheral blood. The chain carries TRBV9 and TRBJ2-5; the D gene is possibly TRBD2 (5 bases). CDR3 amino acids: CASSVESGTQYF. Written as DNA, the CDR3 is TGTGCCAGCAGCGTAGAGAGCGGGACCCAGTACTTC.